The 27 T cell receptor beta chains below all came from one sample that was sequenced in a study of T cells after yellow fever vaccination (dated by TCRdb to between 2018 and 2021). To prepare the library, 5' RACE was applied. TCRdb shows the sequencer as Illumina NovaSeq 6000. TCRdb redid the processing of the public reads, applying fastp at Q25 and MiXCR, and retained in-frame beta chains. Here each entry gathers all rows of one CDR3 protein and keeps the most common genes and DNA. The sample yields some 320,000 distinct CDR3 sequences; approximately 4.3% were counted once. The ten most abundant clones make up approximately 19% of the sample. In the paper's terms, the treatment or condition label means: live attenuated yellow fever vaccine strain. The specimen comprised PBMCs, sampled 15 days after the yellow fever booster vaccination. The source of these receptors is a man aged 18-30 years who received the YFV17D yellow fever vaccine.

This clonotype was seen at least ten times. V and J are TRBV4-3 and TRBJ2-5, with D uncertain. The V end lost 2 bases, the J end lost 2 bases, and 15 bases lay between the germline ends. The CDR3 spans 16 residues. Per germline, CDR1 LGHNA and CDR2 YSLEER. The CDR3 here is CASSQSSNREQETQYF. The CDR3 nucleotides are TGCGCCAGCAGCCAAAGTTCTAACAGAGAACAAGAGACCCAGTACTTC.

This clonotype came up many times. This chain joins TRBV20-1 and TRBJ2-2; 8 bases align to TRBD2. Trimming removed 3 bases from V and 7 bases from J; junction bases left unmatched: 19. CDR3 size: 18 residues. The germline gives CDR1 DFQATT, CDR2 SNEGSKA (reference sequence). CDR3 in DNA: TGCAGTGCTAGGGCACAAACCGGGACTAGACTCGTTCTCGGGGAGCTGTTTTTT. It specifies CSARAQTGTRLVLGELFF.

This clonotype was seen ten or more times. The DNA for the CDR3 is TGTGCCAGCAGCCAAAATCTACAGGGGGCTAATCAGCCCCAGCATTTT. This codes for CASSQNLQGANQPQHF. The genes are TRBV3-1 and TRBJ1-5; TRBD1 aligns across 9 bases. The V segment lost 2 bases and the J segment 4 bases; nucleotides outside the gene matches: 6. From germline, CDR1 is LGHDT and CDR2 YNNKEL (reference sequence). The CDR3 consists of 16 residues.

The chain uses TRBV5-1 and TRBJ2-1; D is ambiguous. V was trimmed by 6 bases and J by 7 bases, leaving 17 bases between them. Germline CDR1 and CDR2: SGHRS and YFSETQ. There are 14 residues in the CDR3. CDR3 loop: CASTWASTSNEQFF. The CDR3 coding sequence is TGCGCCAGCACTTGGGCCTCGACATCAAATGAGCAGTTCTTC.

The chain employs TRBV27 and TRBJ1-4, with a weak D call TRBD1 (5 bases). V was pared by 5 bases and J by 5 bases, with 15 bases between. The CDR3 consists of 15 residues. Germline CDR1 is MNHEY and CDR2 is SMNVEV (reference sequence). The CDR3 region is CASSRNPRGNEKLFF. DNA of the CDR3: TGTGCCAGCAGTAGAAACCCGAGGGGAAATGAAAAACTGTTTTTT.

This clonotype was detected many times. As DNA, the CDR3 is TGTGCCAGCAGTGAAACTAGCGGGGGGGCACATGAGCAGTTCTTC. This gives the protein CASSETSGGAHEQFF. The chain uses TRBV6-4 and TRBJ2-1, with 13 bases lining up with TRBD2. The CDR3 sequence is 15 residues long. V lost 3 bases and J lost 8; bases outside the gene matches: 4. In germline, CDR1 is MRHNA, CDR2 SNTAGT.

There are a few counts of this clonotype. The V gene is TRBV20-1, the J gene TRBJ2-5; D uncertain. Germline V lookup: CDR1 DFQATT, CDR2 SNEGSKA (reference sequence). The ends were cut back, 6 bases at V and 5 bases at J, with 16 bases in the middle. This CDR3 is 13 amino acids long. CDR3 in DNA: TGCAGTGCCTCTTCTCCACAGTGGGAGACCCAGTACTTC. As protein: CSASSPQWETQYF.

This clonotype was recorded a few times. As DNA, the CDR3 is TGTGCCAGCAGTAGGGGGGACAGGGCTTATGGCTACACCTTC. Residues: CASSRGDRAYGYTF. The gene calls are TRBV7-9 and TRBJ1-2, with 9 bases that match TRBD1. CDR3 length: 14 residues. With V trimmed by 6 bases and J by 5 bases, 7 bases remained unmatched. Germline V gene data show CDR1 as SEHNR and CDR2 as FQNEAQ (reference sequence).

The sample holds many counts of this clonotype. The V and J genes are TRBV7-9 and TRBJ1-1; 11 bases agree with TRBD1. V was clipped by 5 bases and J by 4 bases; unmatched bases: 6. Germline V CDR1 and CDR2: SEHNR, FQNEAQ (reference sequence). The CDR3 is made up of 15 amino acids. CDR3 DNA sequence: TGTGCCAGCAGCCAGCCGGGACAGGGGGGCACTGAAGCTTTCTTT. Translating it yields CASSQPGQGGTEAFF.

V usage is TRBV4-3 and J usage is TRBJ1-5; TRBD1 agrees at 7 bases. Germline V CDR1 and CDR2: LGHNA, YSLEER. V shed 4 bases and J 4 bases; nucleotides not matched to a gene: 7. This CDR3 has 15 amino acids. CDR3 bases: TGCGCCAGCAGCCCGACAGGGCGAGGGAATCAGCCCCAGCATTTT. Translating gives CASSPTGRGNQPQHF.

The sample holds one count of this clonotype. J is TRBJ2-5 and V is TRBV11-3; TRBD2 might be the D (6 bases). Trimming shortened V by 7 bases and J by 1 base, and 13 bases separated the two germline ends. CDR3 size: 14 residues. In germline, CDR1 is SGHNT, CDR2 YENEEA. This CDR3 is CASTPWDSQETQYF. The CDR3 DNA reads as TGTGCCAGCACCCCTTGGGACTCCCAAGAGACCCAGTACTTC.

This clonotype was seen a few times. The chain carries TRBV29-1 and TRBJ1-1; perhaps TRBD1 as D (6 bases). V dropped 5 bases and J dropped 8 bases, with 15 bases sitting between them. The germline CDR1 and CDR2 sequences are SQVTM and ANQGSEA. This CDR3 comprises 12 residues. The CDR3 DNA is TGCAGCGTTTCTCCGGGGGCAGGGGAAGCTTTCTTT. Its protein product is CSVSPGAGEAFF.

To note about this clonotype: The conserved phenylalanine or tryptophan is not found at the CDR3 terminus, so this likely reflects a read error. Because the CDR3's place on the DNA is in doubt, the DNA is left out and the CDR3 is given as listed by TCRdb. The J gene is TRBJ1-2, the V gene TRBV5-4; no DNA check was done on the table's D call, TRBD1. Germline V gene sequence: CDR1 SGHNT, CDR2 YYREEE (reference sequence). The CDR3 is made up of 12 amino acids, end residues included. CDR3 loop: CASSLGPDRALL.

V gene TRBV6-6 combines with J gene TRBJ1-1; D is undetermined. V shed 8 bases and J shed 3 bases, with 19 bases lying between them. This CDR3 has 15 residues. CDR1 and CDR2 from the germline V gene are MNHNY and SVGAGI (reference sequence). CDR3 nucleotide sequence: TGTGCCAGCTATGGAATGAGTTACAGTTACACTGAAGCTTTCTTT. This sequence encodes CASYGMSYSYTEAFF.

This chain links TRBV5-8 with TRBJ1-1; 7 bases agree with TRBD1. The germline CDR1 and CDR2 sequences are SGHTS and YDEGEE. The CDR3 runs to 16 residues. V dropped 2 bases and J dropped 5; count of bases not matched to a gene: 12. The CDR3 region is CASSLYGEHRGTEAFF. The CDR3 DNA reads as TGTGCCAGCAGCTTATACGGCGAGCACAGGGGTACTGAAGCTTTCTTT.

This clonotype was counted only a few times. The chain is built from TRBV20-1 and TRBJ2-3; the D gene is possibly TRBD1 (6 bases). The ends were cut back, 2 bases at V and 2 bases at J, with 14 bases in the middle. This CDR3 has 15 residues. CDR1 DFQATT and CDR2 SNEGSKA come from the germline V gene (reference sequence). The CDR3 nucleotides read TGCAGTGCTAGAAACAGGGTTAAGCTCACAGATACGCAGTATTTT. Translated: CSARNRVKLTDTQYF.

This clonotype was counted a few times. The rearrangement joins TRBV19 to TRBJ2-1, with 10 positions matching TRBD2. The germline V gene has CDR1 LNHDA and CDR2 SQIVND (reference sequence). The CDR3 length is 14 residues. V was pared by 7 bases and J by 6 bases, with 6 bases of the junction left unmatched. CDR3 nucleotide sequence: TGTGCCAGTAAGACAGCGGGGGGGCCCAATGAGCAGTTCTTC. This encodes CASKTAGGPNEQFF.

At least ten counts were recorded for this clonotype. This chain connects TRBV5-1 to TRBJ2-5, with a weak D call TRBD2 (6 bases). V was trimmed by 4 bases and J by 3 bases, leaving 22 bases between them. CDR1 is SGHRS, CDR2 YFSETQ, per germline. This CDR3 comprises 17 residues. The CDR3 spells CASSPGVGPRWEETQYF. The CDR3 DNA follows: TGCGCCAGCAGCCCGGGAGTGGGACCCCGATGGGAAGAGACCCAGTACTTC.

This clonotype was counted ten times or more. CDR3 sequence: CASSFRQGNQETQYF. The CDR3 coding sequence is TGTGCCAGCAGCTTCCGCCAGGGGAACCAAGAGACCCAGTACTTC. The chain uses TRBV7-8 and TRBJ2-5; TRBD1 might be the D (6 bases). This CDR3 is built from 15 residues. Germline V CDR1 and CDR2: SGHVS, FQNEAQ. V lost 3 bases, J lost 0 bases, and 11 bases lay in between.

The rearrangement links TRBV12-3 or TRBV12-4 to TRBJ2-3; the D is unclear. V lost 3 bases and J lost 0, with 10 bases in between. The CDR3 consists of 15 residues. Written as DNA, the CDR3 is TGTGCCAGCAGTTTGGCCCTCCCGAGCACAGATACGCAGTATTTT. It specifies CASSLALPSTDTQYF.

This clonotype has at least ten counts. The chain recombines TRBV6-5 with TRBJ2-5; D gene unclear. Per germline, CDR1 MNHEY and CDR2 SVGAGI. V was pared by 5 bases and J by 1 base, with 11 bases between. The CDR3 length is 14 residues. The CDR3 nucleotides read TGTGCCAGCAGTACCAGGACCATCCAAGAGACCCAGTACTTC. Protein sequence: CASSTRTIQETQYF.

This clonotype was counted ten times or more. The chain couples TRBV20-1 to TRBJ2-4; 8 bases align to TRBD2. Germline CDR1 DFQATT, CDR2 SNEGSKA (reference sequence). Losses at the gene ends were 5 bases for V and 3 bases for J; bases not matched to a gene: 6. This CDR3 contains 14 residues. The DNA of the CDR3 is TGCAGTGCTGGGACCGGGACTAGCAAAAACATTCAGTACTTC. Its protein is CSAGTGTSKNIQYF.

This clonotype was counted many times. The chain links TRBV7-2 to TRBJ2-7, with unresolved D. The CDR3 is 14 amino acids. Per the germline V gene, CDR1 is SGHTA and CDR2 is FQGNSA. V shed 1 base and J shed 3 bases, with 10 bases lying between them. The chain's CDR3 is CASSLVGGNYEQYF. The CDR3 nucleotides are TGTGCCAGCAGCTTAGTTGGCGGCAACTACGAGCAGTACTTC.

Only a few counts were recorded for this clonotype. The chain carries TRBV4-3 and TRBJ2-3, with 10 bases fitting TRBD2. Germline CDR1 reads LGHNA; CDR2 reads YSLEER. The CDR3 contains 16 residues. Trimming cost V 1 base and J 6 bases; bases outside gene matches: 7. The DNA of the CDR3 is TGCGCCAGCAGCCAAGCCCTAGCGGGGGCCCGGGATACGCAGTATTTT. Encoded protein: CASSQALAGARDTQYF.

This clonotype turned up a few times. The chain carries TRBV20-1 and TRBJ1-1; possible D gene TRBD1, 5 bases. Germline CDR1 is DFQATT and CDR2 is SNEGSKA (reference sequence). The V and J ends lost 2 bases and 5 bases respectively, with 9 bases between them. The CDR3 runs to 12 residues. The CDR3 here is CSARTTATEAFF. The DNA for the CDR3 is TGCAGTGCTAGAACGACAGCGACTGAAGCTTTCTTT.

This clonotype was detected ten times or more. CDR3 coding DNA: TGTGCCAGCAGTTACTCGGCAGGCAATGAGCAGTTCTTC. Translating gives CASSYSAGNEQFF. The chain employs TRBV6-5 and TRBJ2-1; no clear D gene. This CDR3 region has 13 residues. V lost 0 bases to trimming and J lost 6 bases, with 6 bases between them. Germline V lookup: CDR1 MNHEY, CDR2 SVGAGI.

This clonotype was seen at least ten times. The chain has TRBV7-2 and TRBJ2-7; TRBD1 matches at 9 bases. CDR3 size: 16 residues. The V gene end was trimmed by 3 bases and the J gene end by 2 bases; junction bases not matched to a gene: 8. Germline V gives CDR1 SGHTA, CDR2 FQGNSA. The CDR3 sequence is CASSFSGTGYPYEQYF. The CDR3 region has the DNA TGTGCCAGCAGCTTTTCCGGGACAGGGTATCCCTACGAGCAGTACTTC.